This T cell receptor (beta chain) stems from a study of early T cells in non-severe SARS-CoV-2 infection. TCRdb re-analysed the 5' RACE reads in MiXCR, keeping a single row per CDR3 protein. Of about 64,000 distinct CDR3 sequences listed, roughly 5% are singletons. CDR1 and CDR2 from the germline V gene are SEHNR and FQNEAQ (reference sequence). The CDR3 has 16 amino acids. Trimming took 9 bases from V and 6 from J, leaving 24 bases between them. This clonotype was picked up many times. V is TRBV7-9 and J is TRBJ2-1; D is possibly TRBD2 (7 bases). Sequenced input: whole blood. The TCR was taken from an adult who was a healthcare worker with PCR-confirmed SARS-CoV-2 infection or an uninfected control (not recorded which). The CDR3 sequence is CASTLVAGQGSNEQFF. CDR3 in DNA: TGTGCCAGTACCCTCGTAGCGGGTCAGGGGTCCAATGAGCAGTTCTTC.